This is a list of T cell receptor beta chains from one sample in a study of beta chain features in type 1 diabetes. The table came from immunoSEQ multiplex PCR; TCRdb's copy has only in-frame clones and leaves some out. The sample yields 600,000 to 650,000 clones, roughly a sixth seen once. The sample taken for sequencing was naive CD4+ T cells from blood. The receptors here all came from a man younger than 30 in good health. CDR3s include the opening cysteine and the closing phenylalanine or tryptophan. The D gene is left open where the match is weak. Not every row has a clone size; where given, it reads once, few, many or a size class.

abundance: few
j_gene: TRBJ2-3
d_gene: TRBD2
v_gene: TRBV19
CDR3aa: CASRLAGGGDTQYF
CDR3nt: TGTGCCAGTAGACTAGCGGGAGGAGGAGATACGCAGTATTTT

abundance: few
j_gene: TRBJ2-3
d_gene: TRBD2
v_gene: TRBV5-1
CDR3aa: CASSPTTSGFTDTQYF
CDR3nt: TGCGCCAGCAGCCCGACGACTAGCGGATTCACAGATACGCAGTATTTT

abundance: few
j_gene: TRBJ1-5
d_gene: -
v_gene: TRBV6-5
CDR3aa: CASSEQGIGNQPQHF
CDR3nt: TGTGCCAGCAGCGAACAGGGAATCGGTAATCAGCCCCAGCATTTT

abundance: -
j_gene: TRBJ2-3
d_gene: -
v_gene: TRBV5-1
CDR3aa: CASSLVLAATDTQYF
CDR3nt: TGCGCCAGCAGCTTGGTACTAGCTGCTACAGATACGCAGTATTTT

abundance: few
j_gene: TRBJ2-1
d_gene: -
v_gene: TRBV7-8
CDR3aa: CASSLARVIPLNEQFF
CDR3nt: TGTGCCAGCAGCTTAGCGCGGGTCATACCCTTGAATGAGCAGTTCTTC

abundance: -
j_gene: TRBJ1-2
d_gene: -
v_gene: TRBV27
CDR3aa: CASSLKGSYGYTF
CDR3nt: TGTGCCAGCAGTTTAAAGGGCAGCTATGGCTACACCTTC

abundance: few
j_gene: TRBJ1-4
d_gene: -
v_gene: TRBV7-2
CDR3aa: CASSPRGSGISEKLFF
CDR3nt: TGTGCCAGCAGCCCGAGGGGGTCGGGGATCAGTGAAAAACTGTTTTTT

abundance: few
j_gene: TRBJ2-7
d_gene: TRBD1
v_gene: TRBV15
CDR3aa: CATSREDRGTYEQYF
CDR3nt: TGTGCCACCAGCAGAGAGGACAGGGGCACCTACGAGCAGTACTTC

abundance: -
j_gene: TRBJ2-5
d_gene: TRBD1
v_gene: TRBV25-1
CDR3aa: CASSSGGRKTQYF
CDR3nt: TGTGCCAGCAGTTCAGGGGGCCGGAAGACCCAGTACTTC

abundance: -
j_gene: TRBJ1-5
d_gene: -
v_gene: TRBV2
CDR3aa: CASSELDPSNQPQHF
CDR3nt: TGTGCCAGCAGTGAACTTGACCCTTCCAATCAGCCCCAGCATTTT

abundance: -
j_gene: TRBJ2-3
d_gene: TRBD1
v_gene: TRBV6-1
CDR3aa: CASRRQGGSTDTQYF
CDR3nt: TGTGCCAGCAGGAGACAGGGGGGAAGCACAGATACGCAGTATTTT

abundance: -
j_gene: TRBJ2-7
d_gene: TRBD2
v_gene: TRBV4-2
CDR3aa: CASSQGWRGGSSYEQYF
CDR3nt: TGTGCCAGCAGCCAAGGTTGGCGGGGGGGTAGCTCCTACGAGCAGTACTTC

abundance: -
j_gene: TRBJ1-2
d_gene: TRBD1
v_gene: TRBV19
CDR3aa: CASTDQKTGGYYGYTF
CDR3nt: TGTGCCAGTACCGACCAGAAGACAGGGGGTTACTATGGCTACACCTTC

abundance: few
j_gene: TRBJ1-1
d_gene: -
v_gene: TRBV9
CDR3aa: CASSVSGTEAFF
CDR3nt: TGTGCCAGCAGCGTATCGGGGACTGAAGCTTTCTTT

abundance: few
j_gene: TRBJ2-3
d_gene: -
v_gene: TRBV5-1
CDR3aa: CASSVGLHSSDTQYF
CDR3nt: TGCGCCAGCAGCGTGGGACTGCACTCCTCAGATACGCAGTATTTT

abundance: -
j_gene: TRBJ1-6
d_gene: -
v_gene: TRBV19
CDR3aa: CASSMTGYNSPLHF
CDR3nt: TGTGCCAGTAGTATGACGGGGTATAATTCACCCCTCCACTTT

abundance: -
j_gene: TRBJ2-1
d_gene: -
v_gene: TRBV10-3
CDR3aa: CAAGAHQSYNEQFF
CDR3nt: TGTGCCGCCGGAGCGCATCAATCCTACAATGAGCAGTTCTTC

abundance: -
j_gene: TRBJ2-4
d_gene: -
v_gene: TRBV28
CDR3aa: CASSSAGLGKNIQYF
CDR3nt: TGTGCCAGCAGTTCAGCGGGCCTCGGCAAAAACATTCAGTACTTC

abundance: few
j_gene: TRBJ2-5
d_gene: TRBD1
v_gene: TRBV6-5
CDR3aa: CASSYSQGARSGTQYF
CDR3nt: TGTGCCAGCAGTTATAGCCAGGGGGCCCGTAGTGGGACCCAGTACTTC

abundance: few
j_gene: TRBJ2-5
d_gene: -
v_gene: TRBV29-1
CDR3aa: CSAEDDLETQYF
CDR3nt: TGCAGCGCCGAGGACGACCTAGAGACCCAGTACTTC

abundance: few
j_gene: TRBJ2-2
d_gene: -
v_gene: TRBV10-3
CDR3aa: CAISTGNTGELFF
CDR3nt: TGTGCCATCTCGACAGGGAACACCGGGGAGCTGTTTTTT

abundance: few
j_gene: TRBJ2-1
d_gene: TRBD1
v_gene: TRBV7-3
CDR3aa: CASRQSSGTGDEQFF
CDR3nt: TGTGCCAGCAGACAGTCCTCGGGGACAGGGGATGAGCAGTTCTTC

abundance: -
j_gene: TRBJ2-5
d_gene: -
v_gene: TRBV20-1
CDR3aa: CSASGPENF
CDR3nt: TGCAGTGCTAGTGGGCCTGAGAACTTC

abundance: -
j_gene: TRBJ2-7
d_gene: -
v_gene: TRBV5-1
CDR3aa: CASSPGSSVYEQYF
CDR3nt: TGCGCCAGCAGCCCGGGGAGTAGCGTGTACGAGCAGTACTTC

abundance: few
j_gene: TRBJ1-2
d_gene: TRBD1
v_gene: TRBV18
CDR3aa: CASSPSTGVVDGYTF
CDR3nt: TGTGCCAGCTCACCCAGCACAGGGGTGGTGGATGGCTACACCTTC

abundance: few
j_gene: TRBJ2-4
d_gene: -
v_gene: TRBV10-3
CDR3aa: CAISEQVLGIQYF
CDR3nt: TGTGCCATCAGTGAACAGGTCCTTGGCATTCAGTACTTC

abundance: -
j_gene: TRBJ2-6
d_gene: TRBD2
v_gene: TRBV4-1
CDR3aa: CASSQEPGGSSGANVLTF
CDR3nt: TGCGCCAGCAGCCAAGAACCGGGAGGCTCCTCTGGGGCCAACGTCCTGACTTTC